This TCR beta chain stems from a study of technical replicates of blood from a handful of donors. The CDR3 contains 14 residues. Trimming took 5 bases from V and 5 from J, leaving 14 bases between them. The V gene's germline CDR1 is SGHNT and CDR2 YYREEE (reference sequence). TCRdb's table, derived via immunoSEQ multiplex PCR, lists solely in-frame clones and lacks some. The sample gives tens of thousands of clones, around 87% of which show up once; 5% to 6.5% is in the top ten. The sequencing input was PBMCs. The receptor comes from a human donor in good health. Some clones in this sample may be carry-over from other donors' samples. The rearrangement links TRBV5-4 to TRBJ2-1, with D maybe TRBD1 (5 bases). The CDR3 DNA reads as TGTGCCAGCAGTCTTCAAGGGGTCGACAATGAGCAGTTCTTC. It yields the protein CASSLQGVDNEQFF.